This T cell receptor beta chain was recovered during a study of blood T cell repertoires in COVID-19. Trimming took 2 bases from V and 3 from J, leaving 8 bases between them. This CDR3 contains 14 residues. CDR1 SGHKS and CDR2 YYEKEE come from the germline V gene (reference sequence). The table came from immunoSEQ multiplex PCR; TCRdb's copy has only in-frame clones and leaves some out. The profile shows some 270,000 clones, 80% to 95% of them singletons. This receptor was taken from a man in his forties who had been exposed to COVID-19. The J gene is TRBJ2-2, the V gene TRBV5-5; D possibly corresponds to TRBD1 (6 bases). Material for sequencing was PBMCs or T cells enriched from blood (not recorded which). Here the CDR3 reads CASSFAGDTGELFF. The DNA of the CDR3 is TGTGCCAGCAGCTTCGCAGGGGACACCGGGGAGCTGTTTTTT.